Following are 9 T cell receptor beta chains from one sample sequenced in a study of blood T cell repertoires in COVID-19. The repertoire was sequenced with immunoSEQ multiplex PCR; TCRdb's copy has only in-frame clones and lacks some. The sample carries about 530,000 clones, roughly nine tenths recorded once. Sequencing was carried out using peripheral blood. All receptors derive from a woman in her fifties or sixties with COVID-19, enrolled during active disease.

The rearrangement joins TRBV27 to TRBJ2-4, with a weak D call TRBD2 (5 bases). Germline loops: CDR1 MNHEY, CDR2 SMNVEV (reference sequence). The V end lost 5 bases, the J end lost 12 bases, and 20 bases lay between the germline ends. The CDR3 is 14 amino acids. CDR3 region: CASSLFRTGEPQYF. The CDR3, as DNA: TGTGCCAGCAGTCTCTTCAGAACTGGGGAGCCTCAGTACTTC.

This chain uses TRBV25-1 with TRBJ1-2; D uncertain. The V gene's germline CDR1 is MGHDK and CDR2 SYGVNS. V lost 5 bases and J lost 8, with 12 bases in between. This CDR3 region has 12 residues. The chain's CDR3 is CASSSQIEGYTF. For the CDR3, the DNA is TGTGCCAGCAGTTCCCAAATTGAGGGCTACACCTTC.

The CDR3 protein is CASRGTSNQPQHF. The CDR3 DNA sequence: TGCGCCAGCAGGGGGACAAGCAATCAGCCCCAGCATTTT. The chain carries TRBV10-2 and TRBJ1-5; tentatively, D is TRBD1 (6 bases). The germline V and J ends were trimmed by 6 bases and 1 base, with 7 bases remaining between them. The germline gives CDR1 WSHSY, CDR2 SAAADI. This CDR3 spans 13 amino acids.

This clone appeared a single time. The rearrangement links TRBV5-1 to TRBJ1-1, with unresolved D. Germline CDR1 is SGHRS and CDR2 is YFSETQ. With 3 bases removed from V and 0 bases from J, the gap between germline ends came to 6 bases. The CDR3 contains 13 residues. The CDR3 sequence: CASSSVVNTEAFF. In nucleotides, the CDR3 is TGCGCCAGCAGCTCGGTGGTGAACACTGAAGCTTTCTTT.

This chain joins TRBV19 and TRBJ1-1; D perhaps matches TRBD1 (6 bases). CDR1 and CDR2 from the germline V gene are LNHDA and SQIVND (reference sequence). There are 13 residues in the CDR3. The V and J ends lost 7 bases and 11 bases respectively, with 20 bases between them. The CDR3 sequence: CASNLGALPGAFF. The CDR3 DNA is TGTGCCAGTAACCTGGGGGCCCTCCCGGGGGCTTTCTTT.

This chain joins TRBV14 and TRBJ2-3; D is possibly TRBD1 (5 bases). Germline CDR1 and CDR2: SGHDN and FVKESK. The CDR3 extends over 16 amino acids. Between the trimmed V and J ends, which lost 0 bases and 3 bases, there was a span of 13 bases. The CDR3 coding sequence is TGTGCCAGCAGCCAAGATCAGGGAAGGGGAACAGATACGCAGTATTTT. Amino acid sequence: CASSQDQGRGTDTQYF.

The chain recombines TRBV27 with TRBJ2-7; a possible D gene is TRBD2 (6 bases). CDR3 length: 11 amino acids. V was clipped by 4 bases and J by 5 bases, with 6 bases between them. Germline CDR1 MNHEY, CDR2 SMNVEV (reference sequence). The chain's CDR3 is CASSWGDEQYF. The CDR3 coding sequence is TGTGCCAGCAGTTGGGGGGACGAGCAGTACTTC.

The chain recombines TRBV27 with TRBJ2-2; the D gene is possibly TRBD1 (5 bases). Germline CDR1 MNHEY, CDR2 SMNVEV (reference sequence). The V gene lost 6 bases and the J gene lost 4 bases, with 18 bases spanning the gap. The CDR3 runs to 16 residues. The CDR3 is CASSLWLGVFTGELFF. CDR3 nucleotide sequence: TGTGCCAGCAGCCTATGGCTAGGGGTATTCACCGGGGAGCTGTTTTTT.

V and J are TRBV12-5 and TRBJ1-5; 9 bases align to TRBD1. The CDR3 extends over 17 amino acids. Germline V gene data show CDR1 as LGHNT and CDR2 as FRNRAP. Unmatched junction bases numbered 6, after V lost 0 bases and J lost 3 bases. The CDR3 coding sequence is TGTGCTAGTGGTTTGGTATCGGACAGGGGCCACAATCAGCCCCAGCATTTT. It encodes CASGLVSDRGHNQPQHF.